Each of the 8 T cell receptor beta chains below was sequenced from the same sample in a study of blood T cell repertoires in COVID-19. Libraries were prepared by immunoSEQ multiplex PCR; TCRdb keeps only in-frame clonotypes and omits some of them. This table has about 120,000 clones, approximately 84% appearing once. The sequenced material came from peripheral blood. These receptors were obtained from a woman aged 40 to 49 with acute or convalescent COVID-19.

The chain employs TRBV24-1 and TRBJ2-1; D gene ambiguous. V shed 2 bases and J shed 0 bases, with 7 bases lying between them. The CDR3 runs 15 residues. The germline V gene has CDR1 KGHDR and CDR2 SFDVKD. The CDR3 DNA reads TGTGCCACCAGTGATTCTTCCAGCTCCTACAATGAGCAGTTCTTC. Translated, it gives CATSDSSSSYNEQFF.

The CDR3 region has the DNA TGTGCCAGTAGTATCCCCTGGACAGGACGTACCCCGTCGGGCTACACCTTC. It specifies CASSIPWTGRTPSGYTF. The V gene is TRBV19, the J gene TRBJ1-2, with 7 bases aligning to TRBD1. The length of the CDR3 is 17 residues. V was clipped by 3 bases and J by 8 bases; unmatched bases: 18. Per the germline V gene, CDR1 is LNHDA and CDR2 is SQIVND (reference sequence).

The chain carries TRBV29-1 and TRBJ1-2; D perhaps matches TRBD1 (6 bases). The ends were cut back, 2 bases at V and 8 bases at J, with 18 bases in the middle. CDR3 length: 14 residues. CDR1 is SQVTM and CDR2 is ANQGSEA in the germline V gene. The CDR3 DNA sequence: TGCAGCGTTGAAAGCGGCTTGGGGGCAAGGGGCTACACCTTC. Protein sequence: CSVESGLGARGYTF.

This chain connects TRBV3-1 (or the pseudogene TRBV3-2) to TRBJ2-1; no clear D. The length of the CDR3 is 13 residues. Germline CDR1 is LGHDT and CDR2 is YNNKEL (reference sequence). Deletions cut 4 bases from V and 9 bases from J, with 13 bases between. The CDR3 nucleotides are TGTGCCAGCAGCCTACGTGGGTCGGGTGAGCAGTTCTTC. It translates to CASSLRGSGEQFF.

The chain has TRBV27 and TRBJ1-2, with 10 bases matching TRBD1. The trim removed 4 bases at V and 8 bases at J, leaving 7 bases unmatched. The germline CDR1 and CDR2 sequences are MNHEY and SMNVEV (reference sequence). The CDR3 extends over 14 amino acids. In DNA, the CDR3 is TGTGCCAGCAGTTCTCCGGGACAGGGGACCGGCTACACCTTC. Protein product: CASSSPGQGTGYTF.

J is TRBJ1-2 and V is TRBV5-5; D might be TRBD1 (5 bases). Trimming cost V 6 bases and J 3 bases, with 15 bases left between them. Germline CDR1 reads SGHKS; CDR2 reads YYEKEE (reference sequence). There are 14 residues in the CDR3. The CDR3 sequence is CASTPGPRDYGYTF. For the CDR3, the DNA is TGTGCCAGCACCCCTGGGCCCAGGGACTATGGCTACACCTTC.

This clone was detected a few times. Different DNA sequences within this sample yield the same CDR3. The chain couples TRBV4-2 to TRBJ2-7, with 7 positions matching TRBD1. J was trimmed by 2 bases and V by 0 bases; bases with no gene match: 7. The V gene's germline CDR1 is LGHNA and CDR2 YNFKEQ. The CDR3 runs 16 residues. As DNA, the CDR3 is TGTGCCAGCAGCCAAGATCTTGGTGGGACAGCCTACGAGCAGTACTTC. This encodes CASSQDLGGTAYEQYF.

V and J are TRBV4-3 and TRBJ2-7; D is uncertain. The CDR3 loop spans 15 amino acids. Germline CDR1 and CDR2: LGHNA and YSLEER. The V gene lost 2 bases and the J gene lost 0 bases, with 11 bases spanning the gap. CDR3 loop: CASSQSPPGSYEQYF. CDR3 DNA: TGCGCCAGCAGCCAATCCCCCCCCGGCTCCTACGAGCAGTACTTC.